The clone carrying this T cell receptor (beta chain) has more than one count but fewer than ten. As yet, its antigen is unknown. This specimen belongs to a study of T cell repertoires in cytomegalovirus infection. Whole-study results and caveats: HLA-C-restricted CMV clonotypes gave the most frequent clonotype in two of eight donors.

MiXCR was run by TCRdb on the reads, yielding one entry per CDR3 protein. Found here are hundreds of thousands of distinct CDR3 sequences, around 30% of them singletons; the top ten hold about a sixth. This CDR3 comprises 16 residues. Germline assignment: CDR1 MNHEY and CDR2 SMNVEV (reference sequence). The ends lost 10 bases at V and 5 bases at J; junction bases unmatched: 13. The sequence derives from a human donor in good health (CMV status not recorded). Some clones in this sample may be carry-over from other donors' samples. The genes are TRBV27 and TRBJ2-5; 13 nucleotides match TRBD2. This material consisted of cultured PBMCs, taken from culture after CMV antigen stimulation. For the CDR3, the DNA is TGTGCCACCAAGGGACTAGCGGGACGCCTACCGGAGACCCAGTACTTC. It specifies CATKGLAGRLPETQYF.